A selection of T cell receptor beta chains follows, all from one sample in a study of beta chain features in type 1 diabetes. Assay used: immunoSEQ multiplex PCR; TCRdb lists only in-frame clones, some missing. The sample lists roughly 380,000 clones, less than 20% occurring once. Sequenced sample: naive CD4+ T cells from blood. The receptor source for this set is a woman younger than 30 in good health. Both conserved end residues are part of each CDR3. The order of the fields is CDR3 DNA, CDR3 protein, V gene, J gene, clone size, D gene. A D gene is named only where the DNA matches it firmly. The size field is filled for only some rows; it gives once, few, many or a size class.

TGTGCCAGCAGTGAAGAGGGGTCCGGAAGCTTAAATCAGCCCCAGCATTTT	CASSEEGSGSLNQPQHF	TRBV6-1	TRBJ1-5	few	.
TGTGCCAGCAGCTCCGCCTCCAGCGGGCCTATTTCATCCTCCTACGAGCAGTACTTC	CASSSASSGPISSSYEQYF	TRBV7-9	TRBJ2-7	.	.
TGCAGCGTTTACGGAGGTGGCTACACCTTC	CSVYGGGYTF	TRBV29-1	TRBJ1-2	few	.
TGTGCCAGCTCACCATCAGCGGGAGTTCGCACCGGGGAGCTGTTTTTT	CASSPSAGVRTGELFF	TRBV18	TRBJ2-2	few	TRBD2
TGTGCCAGCAGCTTTTCGATGGGGACTACAGATACGCAGTATTTT	CASSFSMGTTDTQYF	TRBV7-2	TRBJ2-3	few	.
TGCGCCAGCAGCTTGGGTGGGGCGGCTTACAATGAGCAGTTCTTC	CASSLGGAAYNEQFF	TRBV5-1	TRBJ2-1	.	.
TGTGCCATCAGGCGTGACTTCACCGGGGAGCTGTTTTTT	CAIRRDFTGELFF	TRBV10-3	TRBJ2-2	.	.
TGTGCCAGCAGCTTTGGACAGGGGGCTGAGACCCAGTACTTC	CASSFGQGAETQYF	TRBV11-2	TRBJ2-5	.	TRBD1
TGTGCCTGGACTCGGAGGGACAGTCGGCACAATGAGCAGTTCTTC	CAWTRRDSRHNEQFF	TRBV30	TRBJ2-1	few	.
TGTGCCAGCAGTTCTCTGTACAGGACTAGGCACGAGCAGTACTTC	CASSSLYRTRHEQYF	TRBV27	TRBJ2-7	.	TRBD2
TGTGCCAGCAGCAAGGGACAGGCCGCCTACGAGCAGTACTTC	CASSKGQAAYEQYF	TRBV5-6	TRBJ2-7	.	TRBD1
TGCGCCAGCAGCGGCGGACTAGCGGGGGGGCTCAATGAGCAGTTCTTC	CASSGGLAGGLNEQFF	TRBV5-1	TRBJ2-1	.	TRBD2
TGTGCCACCACGGGGGGGTTAGGAAACACCATATATTTT	CATTGGLGNTIYF	TRBV7-9	TRBJ1-3	.	.
TGTGCCAGCAGCCATCCACAGGGAACCTACGAGCAGTACTTC	CASSHPQGTYEQYF	TRBV6-5	TRBJ2-7	few	.
TGTGCCAGCAGGGGGGCTAGAGGATTCAATGAGCAGTTCTTC	CASRGARGFNEQFF	TRBV6-5	TRBJ2-1	.	.
TGCGCCAGCAGCCCCCGACAGGGGTCTGGGGCCAACGTCCTGACTTTC	CASSPRQGSGANVLTF	TRBV5-1	TRBJ2-6	.	TRBD1
TGTGCCTGGAGAGGCGGTCGGGTAGGAGTCTACTACGAGCAGTACTTC	CAWRGGRVGVYYEQYF	TRBV30	TRBJ2-7	few	.